This is a list of T cell receptor beta chains from one sample in a study of blood T cell repertoires in COVID-19. Profiling relied on immunoSEQ multiplex PCR, and the TCRdb table lists in-frame clones only, not all of them. The sample holds around 72,000 clones, approximately 91% seen once. The sequenced material came from peripheral blood. These receptor sequences come from a man aged 45-65 years with acute or convalescent COVID-19. The CDR3 runs from the conserved cysteine through the conserved F or W. A D gene is named only where the DNA matches it firmly. Size tells how often a clone was seen (once, few, many) or the class of an expanded clone, and some rows leave it out.

cdr3_aa: CAISGTAGDQDTQYF
cdr3_nt: TGTGCCATCAGTGGTACAGCGGGGGATCAAGATACGCAGTATTTT
d_call: TRBD2
j_call: TRBJ2-3
clone_size: NA
v_call: TRBV10-3

cdr3_aa: CSVALERGGSGELFF
cdr3_nt: TGCAGCGTTGCCCTCGAGCGGGGGGGCTCCGGGGAGCTGTTTTTT
d_call: TRBD2
j_call: TRBJ2-2
clone_size: NA
v_call: TRBV29-1

cdr3_aa: CASSFAGRRYGYTF
cdr3_nt: TGTGCCAGCAGCTTTGCGGGACGTCGCTATGGCTACACCTTC
d_call: NA
j_call: TRBJ1-2
clone_size: once
v_call: TRBV7-9

cdr3_aa: CASSQRLTGGNTIYF
cdr3_nt: TGTGCCAGCAGCCAACGTTTGACAGGAGGAAACACCATATATTTT
d_call: NA
j_call: TRBJ1-3
clone_size: NA
v_call: TRBV3-1/TRBV3-2

cdr3_aa: CASSPKGLGSYEQYF
cdr3_nt: TGTGCCAGCTCACCAAAGGGGTTAGGATCCTACGAGCAGTACTTC
d_call: NA
j_call: TRBJ2-7
clone_size: NA
v_call: TRBV18

cdr3_aa: CASSLREGDTEAFF
cdr3_nt: TGCGCCAGCAGCTTAAGGGAGGGCGACACTGAAGCTTTCTTT
d_call: NA
j_call: TRBJ1-1
clone_size: NA
v_call: TRBV5-1

cdr3_aa: CASSMLAGANNYGYTF
cdr3_nt: TGTGCCAGTAGTATGCTCGCGGGGGCGAATAACTATGGCTACACCTTC
d_call: NA
j_call: TRBJ1-2
clone_size: NA
v_call: TRBV19

cdr3_aa: CASSTGGGGAYHGYTF
cdr3_nt: TGTGCCAGTAGTACCGGCGGCGGGGGCGCTTACCATGGCTACACCTTC
d_call: NA
j_call: TRBJ1-2
clone_size: NA
v_call: TRBV19

cdr3_aa: CASSTTGDQYGYTF
cdr3_nt: TGTGCCAGCAGTACCACAGGGGACCAATATGGCTACACCTTC
d_call: TRBD1
j_call: TRBJ1-2
clone_size: NA
v_call: TRBV25-1

cdr3_aa: CASSPQGQGRQETQYF
cdr3_nt: TGTGCCAGCAGCCCCCAGGGACAGGGACGTCAAGAGACCCAGTACTTC
d_call: TRBD1
j_call: TRBJ2-5
clone_size: NA
v_call: TRBV7-9

cdr3_aa: CATSDKGQGYYNEQFF
cdr3_nt: TGTGCCACCAGTGACAAGGGACAGGGATACTACAATGAGCAGTTCTTC
d_call: TRBD1
j_call: TRBJ2-1
clone_size: NA
v_call: TRBV24-1

cdr3_aa: CASSFQNRRAGELFF
cdr3_nt: TGTGCCAGCAGTTTCCAAAATAGGAGGGCCGGGGAGCTGTTTTTT
d_call: NA
j_call: TRBJ2-2
clone_size: NA
v_call: TRBV6-6

cdr3_aa: CASRGHLNTGELFF
cdr3_nt: TGCGCCAGCAGGGGACACCTTAACACCGGGGAGCTGTTTTTT
d_call: NA
j_call: TRBJ2-2
clone_size: NA
v_call: TRBV10-2

cdr3_aa: CASSQLGGQPQYEQYF
cdr3_nt: TGTGCCAGCAGCCAGTTAGGCGGACAGCCCCAATACGAGCAGTACTTC
d_call: NA
j_call: TRBJ2-7
clone_size: NA
v_call: TRBV3-1/TRBV3-2

cdr3_aa: CASSQGQDDYGYTF
cdr3_nt: TGCGCCAGCAGCCAGGGACAGGACGATTATGGCTACACCTTC
d_call: TRBD1
j_call: TRBJ1-2
clone_size: NA
v_call: TRBV5-1

cdr3_aa: CASSLTQAYEQYF
cdr3_nt: TGTGCCAGCAGCTTGACACAGGCCTACGAGCAGTACTTC
d_call: NA
j_call: TRBJ2-7
clone_size: NA
v_call: TRBV5-5